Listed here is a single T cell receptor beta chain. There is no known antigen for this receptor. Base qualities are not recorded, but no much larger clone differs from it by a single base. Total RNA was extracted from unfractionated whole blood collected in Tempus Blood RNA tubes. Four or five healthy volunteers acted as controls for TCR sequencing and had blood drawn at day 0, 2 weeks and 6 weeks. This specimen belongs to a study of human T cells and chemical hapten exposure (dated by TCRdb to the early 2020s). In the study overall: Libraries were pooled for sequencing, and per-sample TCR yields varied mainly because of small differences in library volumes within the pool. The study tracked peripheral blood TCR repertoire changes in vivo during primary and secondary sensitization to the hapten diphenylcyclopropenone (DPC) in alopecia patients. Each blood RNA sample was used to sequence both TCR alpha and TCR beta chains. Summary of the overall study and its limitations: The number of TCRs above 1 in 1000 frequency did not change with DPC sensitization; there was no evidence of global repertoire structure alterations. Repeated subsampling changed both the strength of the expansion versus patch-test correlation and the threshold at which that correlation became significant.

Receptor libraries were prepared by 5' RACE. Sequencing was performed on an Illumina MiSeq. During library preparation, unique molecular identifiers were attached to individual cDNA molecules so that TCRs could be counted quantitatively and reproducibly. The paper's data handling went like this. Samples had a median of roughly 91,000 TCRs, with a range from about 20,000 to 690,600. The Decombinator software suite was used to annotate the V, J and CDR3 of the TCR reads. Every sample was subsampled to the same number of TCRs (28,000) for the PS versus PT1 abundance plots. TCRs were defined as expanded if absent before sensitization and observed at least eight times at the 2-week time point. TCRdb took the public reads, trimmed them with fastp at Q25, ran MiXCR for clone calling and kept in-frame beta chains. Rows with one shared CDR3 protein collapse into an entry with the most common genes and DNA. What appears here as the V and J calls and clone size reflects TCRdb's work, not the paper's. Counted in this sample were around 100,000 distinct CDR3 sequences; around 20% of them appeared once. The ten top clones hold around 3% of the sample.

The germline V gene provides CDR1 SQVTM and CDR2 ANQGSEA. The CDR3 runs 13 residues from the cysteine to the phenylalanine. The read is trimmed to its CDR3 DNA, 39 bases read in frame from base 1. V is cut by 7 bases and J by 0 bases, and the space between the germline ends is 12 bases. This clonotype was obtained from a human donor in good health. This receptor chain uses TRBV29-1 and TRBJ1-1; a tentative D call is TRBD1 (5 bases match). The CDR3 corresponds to CSGGVLMNTEAFF. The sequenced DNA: TGCAGCGGGGGGGTATTAATGAACACTGAAGCTTTCTTT.